Shown below are 27 T cell receptor beta chains from a single sample sequenced in a study of human T cells and chemical hapten exposure (TCRdb year 2021). The time point label, as the study defines it: patch test 1, 2 weeks after DPC sensitization. The sample's treatment or condition label, decoded: therapeutic diphenylcyclopropenone sensitization with weekly scalp DPC. The library was obtained by RACE. The listed sequencing device is NextSeq 500. Through fastp at Q25 and MiXCR, TCRdb rebuilt clones from the public reads, retaining in-frame beta chains. One record per CDR3 amino acid sequence lists the most common genes and DNA. A total of just over 80,000 distinct CDR3 sequences appear in this sample, roughly a tenth of them only once. The ten largest make up 4% to 5% of the sample. Sequenced material: whole blood, taken in connection with sensitization to the hapten diphenylcyclopropenone (DPC). These receptors originate from a woman aged 50 to 60 with alopecia areata. Some clones in this sample may be carry-over from other donors' samples.

The J gene is TRBJ2-1, the V gene TRBV3-1; D not certain. Germline CDR1 is LGHDT and CDR2 is YNNKEL (reference sequence). The CDR3 totals 16 residues. V lost 0 bases and J lost 0, with 9 bases in between. CDR3 residues: CASSQDFILSYNEQFF. CDR3 bases: TGTGCCAGCAGCCAAGATTTTATTCTCTCCTACAATGAGCAGTTCTTC.

In this sample, this clonotype turned up a few times. This chain connects TRBV10-3 to TRBJ1-2; 8 bases map to TRBD1. The CDR3 runs to 12 residues. CDR1 ENHRY and CDR2 SYGVKD come from the germline V gene. V lost 9 bases, J lost 6 bases, and 6 bases stayed unmatched. As DNA, the CDR3 is TGTGCCATTTGGACAGGGAGCCATGGCTACACCTTC. It is translated as CAIWTGSHGYTF.

This clonotype was found a few times. This chain connects TRBV28 to TRBJ2-6; no firm D call. This CDR3 spans 15 amino acids. V was clipped by 2 bases and J by 4 bases, with 9 bases between them. The germline CDR1 and CDR2 sequences are MDHEN and SYDVKM. This CDR3 is CASSLTAQGANVLTF. The CDR3 DNA sequence: TGTGCCAGCAGTTTAACGGCGCAAGGGGCCAACGTCCTGACTTTC.

J is TRBJ1-6 and V is TRBV12-3 or TRBV12-4, with 12 bases fitting TRBD1. Trimming removed 5 bases from V and 9 bases from J; junction bases left unmatched: 11. This CDR3 has 17 residues. The CDR3 region is CASSPSPGQGASSPLHF. The CDR3 DNA reads TGTGCCAGCAGTCCTAGCCCGGGACAGGGGGCGAGTTCACCCCTCCACTTT.

This clonotype has only a few counts. The J gene is TRBJ2-3, the V gene TRBV5-5; the D gene could be TRBD1 or TRBD2 (6 bases each). There are 15 residues in the CDR3. Trimming shortened V by 3 bases and J by 3 bases, and 14 bases separated the two germline ends. Germline V gene data show CDR1 as SGHKS and CDR2 as YYEKEE (reference sequence). The CDR3 bases are TGTGCCAGCAGCTCCAGGGGAGGTTCGACAGATACGCAGTATTTT. It is translated as CASSSRGGSTDTQYF.

This clonotype was counted a few times. This chain links TRBV7-2 with TRBJ2-5; weak D call: TRBD1 (6 bases). The length of the CDR3 is 15 residues. V was clipped by 4 bases and J by 4 bases, with 16 bases between them. CDR1 SGHTA and CDR2 FQGNSA come from the germline V gene. CDR3 nucleotide sequence: TGTGCCAGCAGCTCTGGACAGCCATCCCCAGAGACCCAGTACTTC. Amino acid sequence: CASSSGQPSPETQYF.

V usage is TRBV7-9 and J usage is TRBJ1-4; no definite D call. Germline V lookup: CDR1 SEHNR, CDR2 FQNEAQ (reference sequence). The V gene lost 0 bases and the J gene lost 10 bases, with 6 bases spanning the gap. The CDR3 runs 12 residues. Here the CDR3 DNA reads TGTGCCAGCAGCTTAGCGGGGTCAAAACTGTTTTTT. The encoded protein is CASSLAGSKLFF.

The rearrangement joins TRBV20-1 to TRBJ2-5; D might be TRBD2 (5 bases). The germline V gene encodes CDR1 DFQATT and CDR2 SNEGSKA (reference sequence). The germline V and J ends were trimmed by 1 base and 0 bases, with 6 bases remaining between them. The CDR3 runs to 13 residues. The CDR3 region is CSARAGYQETQYF. The CDR3 DNA is TGCAGTGCTAGAGCGGGGTACCAAGAGACCCAGTACTTC.

The rearrangement joins TRBV27 to TRBJ2-1; weak D call: TRBD2 (6 bases). Deletions cut 7 bases from V and 10 bases from J, with 14 bases between. Germline V lookup: CDR1 MNHEY, CDR2 SMNVEV (reference sequence). The CDR3 extends over 12 amino acids. The CDR3 is CASNSGVGEQFF. In DNA form, the CDR3 reads TGTGCCAGCAATTCGGGAGTAGGAGAGCAGTTCTTC.

This clonotype was detected many times. The chain carries TRBV7-6 and TRBJ2-2, with D possibly TRBD2 on 6 matching bases. V was clipped by 2 bases and J by 0 bases, with 10 bases between them. CDR3 size: 16 residues. CDR1 SGHVS and CDR2 FNYEAQ come from the germline V gene. Here the CDR3 reads CASSLTSNANTGELFF. CDR3 DNA sequence: TGTGCCAGCAGCTTAACTAGCAACGCGAACACCGGGGAGCTGTTTTTT. Supplemented by reference TRBV7-6 and TRBJ2-2, the full variable domain reads GAGVSQSPRYKVTKRGQDVALRCDPISGHVSLYWYRQALGQGPEFLTYFNYEAQQDKSGLPNDRFSAERPEGSISTLTIQRTEQRDSAMYRCASSLTSNANTGELFFGEGSRLTVL.

This clonotype rates as medium-sized. The CDR3 DNA sequence: TGTGCCAGCAGCTTAGCAACGACTATGAATCAGCCCCAGCATTTT. Translated: CASSLATTMNQPQHF. The rearrangement joins TRBV7-8 to TRBJ1-5; D gene uncertain. The length of the CDR3 is 15 residues. V lost 0 bases to trimming and J lost 4 bases, with 10 bases between them. CDR1 is SGHVS and CDR2 is FQNEAQ in the germline V gene.

This clonotype was seen only a few times. CDR3 protein: CASSSWAGELFF. The CDR3 DNA reads as TGTGCCAGCAGCTCGTGGGCAGGGGAGCTGTTTTTT. V usage is TRBV7-2 and J usage is TRBJ2-2; D remains ambiguous. Trimming removed 4 bases from V and 8 bases from J, with 8 bases in between. The V gene's germline CDR1 is SGHTA and CDR2 FQGNSA. This CDR3 is 12 amino acids long.

At least ten counts were recorded for this clonotype. V and J are TRBV12-3 or TRBV12-4 and TRBJ2-2; 9 nucleotides line up with TRBD1. Trimming removed 6 bases from V and 5 bases from J; junction bases left unmatched: 10. This CDR3 has 16 residues. In DNA, the CDR3 is TGTGCCAGCAGCCTCACCGGGACAGGGTCAACCGGGGAGCTGTTTTTT. Translation gives CASSLTGTGSTGELFF.

For the CDR3, the DNA is TGTGCCAGCAGCCCCCTGGAACAGGGCAACTATGGCTACACCTTC. Its protein is CASSPLEQGNYGYTF. The chain uses TRBV5-6 and TRBJ1-2; possible D gene TRBD1, 6 bases. The CDR3 runs 15 residues. The V gene lost 4 bases and the J gene lost 2 bases, with 15 bases spanning the gap. Germline V gene lookup returns CDR1 SGHDT and CDR2 YYEEEE. The variable domain in full, completed from reference TRBV5-6 and TRBJ1-2, reads DAGVTQSPTHLIKTRGQQVTLRCSPKSGHDTVSWYQQALGQGPQFIFQYYEEEERQRGNFPDRFSGHQFPNYSSELNVNALLLGDSALYLCASSPLEQGNYGYTFGSGTRLTVV.

This clonotype was seen many times. The chain joins TRBV5-4 to TRBJ2-3, with 10 nucleotides matching TRBD2. The length of the CDR3 is 15 residues. With 6 bases clipped from V and 4 bases from J, the junction kept 8 bases outside the gene matches. Germline lookup yields CDR1 SGHNT and CDR2 YYREEE (reference sequence). The CDR3 spells CASNSGGQVPDTQYF. The CDR3 DNA follows: TGTGCCAGCAATAGCGGGGGGCAGGTGCCAGATACGCAGTATTTT.

This clonotype occurred a few times. The V and J genes are TRBV5-1 and TRBJ1-2; D unresolved. Germline loops: CDR1 SGHRS, CDR2 YFSETQ. The V end was cut by 4 bases, the J end by 8 bases, with 18 bases between. The CDR3 totals 14 residues. The CDR3 DNA is TGCGCCAGCAGCCCCCCGGAAATTATCGCGGGCTACACCTTC. This gives the protein CASSPPEIIAGYTF.

The chain joins TRBV20-1 to TRBJ2-2; 8 bases agree with TRBD2. The germline gives CDR1 DFQATT, CDR2 SNEGSKA (reference sequence). The ends lost 6 bases at V and 1 base at J; junction bases unmatched: 7. The CDR3 is made up of 15 amino acids. The CDR3 DNA reads as TGCAGTGCCATTAAAACTAGCGGGAACACCGGGGAGCTGTTTTTT. This encodes CSAIKTSGNTGELFF.

This clonotype has a handful of counts. The V and J genes are TRBV28 and TRBJ1-4; tentative D call: TRBD1 (5 bases). This CDR3 is built from 12 residues. Trimming left V 2 bases short and J 7 bases short, with 5 bases between. Germline V CDR1 and CDR2: MDHEN, SYDVKM. The CDR3 bases are TGTGCCAGCAGTTTAGGGGGTGAAAAACTGTTTTTT. The encoded protein is CASSLGGEKLFF. Supplemented by reference TRBV28 and TRBJ1-4, the full variable domain reads DVKVTQSSRYLVKRTGEKVFLECVQDMDHENMFWYRQDPGLGLRLIYFSYDVKMKEKGDIPEGYSVSREKKERFSLILESASTNQTSMYLCASSLGGEKLFFGSGTQLSVL.

This clonotype was picked up many times. The chain links TRBV4-1 to TRBJ2-1; 11 bases fit TRBD2. Trimming cost V 1 base and J 6 bases; bases outside gene matches: 14. The germline V gene has CDR1 MGHRA and CDR2 YSYEKL. This CDR3 contains 19 residues. CDR3 sequence reads: CASSQGRRLAGGHGNEQFF. CDR3 nucleotide sequence: TGCGCCAGCAGCCAAGGTCGGAGATTAGCGGGGGGGCACGGCAATGAGCAGTTCTTC.

In this sample, this clonotype turned up many times. The chain recombines TRBV10-2 with TRBJ2-7; maybe TRBD2 (6 bases). The V end lost 10 bases, the J end lost 7 bases, and 20 bases lay between the germline ends. CDR3 length: 13 amino acids. Germline loops: CDR1 WSHSY, CDR2 SAAADI. The DNA for the CDR3 is TGCGCCACCGGGGGACTCCTCGCTTGGGAGCAGTACTTC. Translation: CATGGLLAWEQYF.

In this sample, this clonotype turned up a few times. The chain is built from TRBV18 and TRBJ1-6; TRBD1 matches 10 bases. The germline V gene encodes CDR1 KGHSH and CDR2 LQKENI. J was trimmed by 9 bases and V by 2 bases; bases with no gene match: 4. The CDR3 has 15 residues. The CDR3 protein is CASSPGQGVSSPLHF. In DNA, the CDR3 is TGTGCCAGCTCACCAGGACAGGGGGTGTCTTCACCCCTCCACTTT.

Only one count was recorded for this clonotype. The rearrangement links TRBV11-2 to TRBJ2-6; D possibly corresponds to TRBD2 (6 bases). Germline lookup yields CDR1 SGHAT and CDR2 FQNNGV. CDR3 length equals 17 residues. V was cut by 3 bases and J by 0 bases, with 12 bases left in between. The CDR3 sequence: CASSFPGAPSGANVLTF. CDR3 DNA sequence: TGTGCCAGCAGCTTCCCGGGAGCCCCCTCTGGGGCCAACGTCCTGACTTTC.

This rearrangement joins TRBV5-1 to TRBJ2-1, with D tentatively TRBD1 (6 bases). CDR1 and CDR2 from the germline V gene are SGHRS and YFSETQ. The length of the CDR3 is 13 residues. V dropped 4 bases and J dropped 8 bases, with 13 bases sitting between them. CDR3: CASSGSPGDEQFF. CDR3 nucleotides: TGCGCCAGCAGCGGAAGCCCAGGGGATGAGCAGTTCTTC.

This clonotype was seen ten or more times. V usage is TRBV6-5 and J usage is TRBJ1-1, with D unresolved. The CDR3 spans 14 residues. The ends were cut back, 5 bases at V and 1 base at J, with 11 bases in the middle. Looked up from germline, CDR1 is MNHEY and CDR2 is SVGAGI. The CDR3 loop is CASSSPYGNTEAFF. In DNA, the CDR3 is TGTGCCAGCAGTAGCCCATATGGGAACACTGAAGCTTTCTTT.

This clonotype was detected only a few times. The CDR3 loop is CASSHGTGGDYGYTF. The DNA for the CDR3 is TGTGCCAGCAGCCACGGGACAGGGGGTGACTATGGCTACACCTTC. The chain links TRBV5-5 to TRBJ1-2, with 11 bases identical to TRBD1. From germline, CDR1 is SGHKS and CDR2 YYEKEE (reference sequence). The CDR3 spans 15 residues. V gave up 4 bases and J gave up 3 bases; unmatched junction bases: 5.

This clonotype was counted many times. V and J are TRBV30 and TRBJ1-5, with a weak D call TRBD1 (6 bases). Germline values: CDR1 GTSNPN, CDR2 SVGIG (reference sequence). The V end lost 1 base, the J end lost 0 bases, and 22 bases lay between the germline ends. The CDR3 totals 19 residues. CDR3 region: CAWSGFSGAGHLSNQPQHF. CDR3 DNA: TGTGCCTGGAGTGGGTTTAGTGGGGCGGGACACCTTAGCAATCAGCCCCAGCATTTT. Full variable domain (missing parts from reference TRBV30 and TRBJ1-5): SQTIHQWPATLVQPVGSPLSLECTVEGTSNPNLYWYRQAAGRGLQLLFYSVGIGQISSEVPQNLSASRPQDRQFILSSKKLLLSDSGFYLCAWSGFSGAGHLSNQPQHFGDGTRLSIL.

This clonotype was detected ten times or more. The V gene is TRBV20-1, the J gene TRBJ1-1, with D uncertain. CDR1 is DFQATT, CDR2 SNEGSKA, per germline (reference sequence). V dropped 0 bases and J dropped 7 bases, with 12 bases sitting between them. This CDR3 is built from 13 residues. Written as DNA, the CDR3 is TGCAGTGCTAGAGATGATACTGGAAATGAAGCTTTCTTT. Encoded protein: CSARDDTGNEAFF.